These T cell receptor beta chains were read from a single sample in a study of breast tumors, draining lymph nodes, adjacent tissues. In TCRdb, the multiplex PCR reads were re-called with MiXCR into one record per CDR3 protein. The sample includes some 170,000 distinct CDR3 sequences, 30% to 35% seen only once; the top ten take roughly 3.8%. Sequenced input: axillary lymph node tissue. Receptors originate from a female donor with breast cancer. Some clones in this sample may be carry-over from other donors' samples. CDR3s include the opening cysteine and the closing phenylalanine or tryptophan. D genes are given only for firm matches. Clone size appears in some rows only: once, few, many, or a class for an expanded clone.

clone size: many; J gene: TRBJ1-4; D gene: .; V gene: TRBV4-3; CDR3 protein: CASSHFSGHNEKLFF; CDR3 DNA: TGCGCCAGCAGCCACTTTAGCGGACATAATGAAAAACTGTTTTTT
clone size: many; J gene: TRBJ2-3; D gene: TRBD2; V gene: TRBV7-6; CDR3 protein: CASSLRTSGRLKADTQYF; CDR3 DNA: TGTGCCAGCAGCTTAAGGACTAGCGGGAGGTTGAAGGCAGATACGCAGTATTTT
clone size: .; J gene: TRBJ2-7; D gene: .; V gene: TRBV25-1; CDR3 protein: CASGSHREYEQYF; CDR3 DNA: TGTGCCAGCGGATCACACAGGGAGTACGAGCAGTACTTC
clone size: many; J gene: TRBJ2-7; D gene: TRBD1; V gene: TRBV6-2/TRBV6-3; CDR3 protein: CASRRTGSAPYEQYF; CDR3 DNA: TGTGCCAGCAGACGGACAGGGTCGGCCCCCTACGAGCAGTACTTC
clone size: many; J gene: TRBJ2-5; D gene: .; V gene: TRBV9; CDR3 protein: CASSVETGKETQYF; CDR3 DNA: TGTGCCAGCAGCGTAGAAACGGGGAAAGAGACCCAGTACTTC
clone size: .; J gene: TRBJ1-5; D gene: .; V gene: TRBV6-5; CDR3 protein: CASSYSGVCHTHDALCSNQPQHF; CDR3 DNA: TGTGCCAGCAGTTACTCTGGGGTTTGCCACACTCATGATGCACTGTGTAGCAATCAGCCCCAGCATTTT
clone size: .; J gene: TRBJ1-5; D gene: .; V gene: TRBV12-3/TRBV12-4; CDR3 protein: CASTLRAAGTQHF; CDR3 DNA: TGTGCCAGCACCCTACGTGCCGCGGGGACCCAGCATTTT
clone size: many; J gene: TRBJ1-5; D gene: .; V gene: TRBV19; CDR3 protein: CASSSGTLNQPQHF; CDR3 DNA: TGTGCCAGTAGTTCCGGGACGCTCAATCAGCCCCAGCATTTT
clone size: .; J gene: TRBJ1-2; D gene: TRBD1; V gene: TRBV20-1; CDR3 protein: CSARRGQGAGYTF; CDR3 DNA: TGCAGTGCTAGGAGGGGACAGGGGGCTGGCTACACCTTC
clone size: many; J gene: TRBJ2-7; D gene: .; V gene: TRBV3-1; CDR3 protein: CASSHGGGPTYEQYF; CDR3 DNA: TGTGCCAGCAGTCACGGAGGGGGCCCCACCTACGAGCAGTACTTC
clone size: many; J gene: TRBJ2-5; D gene: .; V gene: TRBV4-1; CDR3 protein: CASSYQEVGETQYF; CDR3 DNA: TGCGCCAGCAGCTACCAAGAGGTGGGAGAGACCCAGTACTTC
clone size: many; J gene: TRBJ2-7; D gene: .; V gene: TRBV6-5; CDR3 protein: CASTSGTYEQYF; CDR3 DNA: TGTGCCAGCACCTCAGGCACCTACGAGCAGTACTTC
clone size: many; J gene: TRBJ2-7; D gene: .; V gene: TRBV6-6; CDR3 protein: CASSHRIYEQYF; CDR3 DNA: TGTGCCAGCAGTCACCGGATTTACGAGCAGTACTTC
clone size: many; J gene: TRBJ1-4; D gene: .; V gene: TRBV11-2; CDR3 protein: CASSYQTEKLFF; CDR3 DNA: TGTGCCAGCAGCTATCAGACTGAAAAACTGTTTTTT
clone size: .; J gene: TRBJ2-1; D gene: TRBD1; V gene: TRBV29-1; CDR3 protein: CSVNGQGGRNEQFF; CDR3 DNA: TGCAGCGTTAACGGACAGGGGGGTAGGAATGAGCAGTTCTTC
clone size: .; J gene: TRBJ2-5; D gene: TRBD1; V gene: TRBV7-6; CDR3 protein: CASSLSWGTGRETQYF; CDR3 DNA: TGTGCCAGCAGCCTCAGCTGGGGGACAGGGCGGGAGACCCAGTACTTC
clone size: many; J gene: TRBJ2-7; D gene: TRBD2; V gene: TRBV4-2; CDR3 protein: CASSQVREYEQYF; CDR3 DNA: TGTGCCAGCAGCCAAGTGCGGGAGTACGAGCAGTACTTC
clone size: many; J gene: TRBJ2-1; D gene: TRBD1; V gene: TRBV19; CDR3 protein: CASSWTGGQNEQFF; CDR3 DNA: TGTGCCAGTAGTTGGACAGGGGGCCAGAATGAGCAGTTCTTC
clone size: once; J gene: TRBJ2-5; D gene: .; V gene: TRBV5-4; CDR3 protein: CASSSPTPAQGTQYF; CDR3 DNA: TGTGCCAGCAGCTCGCCGACCCCGGCACAAGGGACCCAGTACTTC
clone size: .; J gene: TRBJ1-2; D gene: .; V gene: TRBV30; CDR3 protein: CAWRRKGAFYGYTF; CDR3 DNA: TGTGCCTGGAGGCGGAAAGGCGCCTTTTATGGCTACACCTTC
clone size: .; J gene: TRBJ1-1; D gene: .; V gene: TRBV7-2; CDR3 protein: CASSLGGLGTEAFF; CDR3 DNA: TGTGCCAGCAGCTTAGGAGGGCTGGGCACTGAAGCTTTCTTT
clone size: .; J gene: TRBJ1-2; D gene: .; V gene: TRBV15; CDR3 protein: CATHETGYGYTF; CDR3 DNA: TGTGCCACCCACGAGACAGGTTATGGCTACACCTTC
clone size: many; J gene: TRBJ2-1; D gene: .; V gene: TRBV6-6; CDR3 protein: CASHRDWAGEQFF; CDR3 DNA: TGTGCCAGCCACCGGGACTGGGCTGGTGAGCAGTTCTTC